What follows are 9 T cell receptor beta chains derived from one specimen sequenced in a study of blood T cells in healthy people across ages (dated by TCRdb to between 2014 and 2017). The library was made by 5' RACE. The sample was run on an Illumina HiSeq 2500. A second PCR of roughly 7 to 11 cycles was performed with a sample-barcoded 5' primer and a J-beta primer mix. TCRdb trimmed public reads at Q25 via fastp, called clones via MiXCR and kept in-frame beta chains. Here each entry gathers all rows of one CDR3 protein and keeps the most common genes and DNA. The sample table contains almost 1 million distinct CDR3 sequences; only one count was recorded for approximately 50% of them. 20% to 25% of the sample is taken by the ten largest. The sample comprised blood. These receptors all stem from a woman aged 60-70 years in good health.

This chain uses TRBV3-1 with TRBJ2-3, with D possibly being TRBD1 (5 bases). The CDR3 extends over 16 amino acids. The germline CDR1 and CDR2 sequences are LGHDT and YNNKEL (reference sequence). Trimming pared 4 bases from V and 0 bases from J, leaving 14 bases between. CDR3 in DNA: TGTGCCAGCAGCCTTGGGGCGTACCTTAGCACAGATACGCAGTATTTT. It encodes CASSLGAYLSTDTQYF.

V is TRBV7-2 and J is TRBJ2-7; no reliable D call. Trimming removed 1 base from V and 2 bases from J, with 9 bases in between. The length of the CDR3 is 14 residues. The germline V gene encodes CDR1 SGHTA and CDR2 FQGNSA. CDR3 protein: CASSLGQVAYEQYF. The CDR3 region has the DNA TGTGCCAGCAGCTTAGGGCAGGTTGCCTACGAGCAGTACTTC.

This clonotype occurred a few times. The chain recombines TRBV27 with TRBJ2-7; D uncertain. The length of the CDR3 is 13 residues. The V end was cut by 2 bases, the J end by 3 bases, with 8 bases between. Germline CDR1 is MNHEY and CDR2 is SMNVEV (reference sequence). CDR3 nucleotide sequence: TGTGCCAGCAGTTTAGATGCAGGCTACGAGCAGTACTTC. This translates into CASSLDAGYEQYF.

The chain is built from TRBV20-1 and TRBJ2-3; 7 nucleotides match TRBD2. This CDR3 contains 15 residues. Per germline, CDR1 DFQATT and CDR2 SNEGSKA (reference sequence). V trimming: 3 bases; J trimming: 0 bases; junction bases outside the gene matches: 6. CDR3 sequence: CSASPAGKSTDTQYF. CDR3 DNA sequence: TGCAGTGCTAGCCCAGCGGGGAAAAGCACAGATACGCAGTATTTT.

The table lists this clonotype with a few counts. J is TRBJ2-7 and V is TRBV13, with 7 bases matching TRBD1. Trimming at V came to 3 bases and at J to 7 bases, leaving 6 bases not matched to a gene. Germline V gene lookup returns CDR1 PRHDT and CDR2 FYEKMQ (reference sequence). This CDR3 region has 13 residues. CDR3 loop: CASSFRDSTEQYF. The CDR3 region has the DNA TGTGCCAGCAGCTTCCGGGACAGCACTGAGCAGTACTTC.

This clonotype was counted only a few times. CDR3 sequence (DNA): TGCGCCAGCCTCCAGGTGGAGGACGATACGCAGTATTTT. Translation gives CASLQVEDDTQYF. The chain links TRBV4-3 to TRBJ2-3, with D maybe TRBD2 (5 bases). Germline V gives CDR1 LGHNA, CDR2 YSLEER. The CDR3 runs to 13 residues. V lost 8 bases, J lost 6 bases, and 15 bases lay in between.

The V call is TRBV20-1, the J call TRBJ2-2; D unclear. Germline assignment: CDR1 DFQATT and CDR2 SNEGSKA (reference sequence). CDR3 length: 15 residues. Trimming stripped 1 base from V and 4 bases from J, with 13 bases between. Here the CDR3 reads CSARVLGRSTGELFF. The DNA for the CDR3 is TGCAGTGCTAGAGTTCTAGGGCGGAGCACCGGGGAGCTGTTTTTT.

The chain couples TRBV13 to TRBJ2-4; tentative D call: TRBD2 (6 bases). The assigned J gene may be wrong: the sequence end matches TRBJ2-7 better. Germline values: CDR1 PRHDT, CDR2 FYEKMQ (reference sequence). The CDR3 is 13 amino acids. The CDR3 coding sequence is TGTGCCAGCAGCCCCCGGAGGGCTGGCGAGCAGTACTTC. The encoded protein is CASSPRRAGEQYF.

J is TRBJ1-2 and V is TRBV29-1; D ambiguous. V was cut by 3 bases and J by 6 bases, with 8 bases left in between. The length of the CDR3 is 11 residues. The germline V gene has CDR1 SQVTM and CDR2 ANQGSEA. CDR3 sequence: CSVEPTDGYTF. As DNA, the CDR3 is TGCAGCGTTGAGCCCACTGATGGCTACACCTTC.